Reported below is one T cell receptor beta chain. Its cognate antigen is unknown. The sample originates from a study of T cells after yellow fever vaccination. Making TCR cDNA involved 5'RACE template switching, which added UMIs and a universal primer site. Via MiXCR, TCRdb re-called the 5' RACE reads, giving one row per CDR3 protein. The sample yields under 300,000 distinct CDR3 sequences, 10% to 15% seen once. Findings of the study overall: Contamination of FACS-sorted repertoires by abundant clonotypes from the bulk population could occur. Post-booster repertoires contained most primary-vaccination clones again (around 96% CD4, 88% CD8).

CDR3 length: 13 residues. Per the germline V gene, CDR1 is SQVTM and CDR2 is ANQGSEA. V gave up 2 bases and J gave up 4 bases, with 11 bases separating them. The V call is TRBV29-1, the J call TRBJ2-5; the D is unclear. Sequences were derived from CD4+ T cells sorted from PBMCs, sampled 45 days after the yellow fever booster vaccination. The receptor was derived from a young man who received the YFV17D yellow fever vaccine. CDR3: CSVEPQVLETQYF. The CDR3 bases are TGCAGCGTTGAACCCCAGGTCCTAGAGACCCAGTACTTC.